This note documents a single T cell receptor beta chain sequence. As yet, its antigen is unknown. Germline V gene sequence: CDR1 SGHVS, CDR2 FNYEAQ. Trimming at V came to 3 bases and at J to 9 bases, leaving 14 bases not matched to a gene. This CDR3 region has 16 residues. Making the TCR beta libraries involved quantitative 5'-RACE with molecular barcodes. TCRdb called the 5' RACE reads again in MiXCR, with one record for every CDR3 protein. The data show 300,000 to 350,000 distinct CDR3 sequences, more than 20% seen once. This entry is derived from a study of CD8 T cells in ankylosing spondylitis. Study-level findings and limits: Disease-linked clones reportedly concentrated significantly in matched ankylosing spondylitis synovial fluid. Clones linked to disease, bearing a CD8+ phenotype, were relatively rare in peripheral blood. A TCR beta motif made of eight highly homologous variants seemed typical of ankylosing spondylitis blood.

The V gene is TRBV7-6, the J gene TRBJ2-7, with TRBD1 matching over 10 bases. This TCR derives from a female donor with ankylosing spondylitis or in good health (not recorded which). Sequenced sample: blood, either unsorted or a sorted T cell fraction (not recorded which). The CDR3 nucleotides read TGTGCCAGCAGCTTTCCCTTCGGACAGGGGGAGGCTAGGCAGTACTTC. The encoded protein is CASSFPFGQGEARQYF.